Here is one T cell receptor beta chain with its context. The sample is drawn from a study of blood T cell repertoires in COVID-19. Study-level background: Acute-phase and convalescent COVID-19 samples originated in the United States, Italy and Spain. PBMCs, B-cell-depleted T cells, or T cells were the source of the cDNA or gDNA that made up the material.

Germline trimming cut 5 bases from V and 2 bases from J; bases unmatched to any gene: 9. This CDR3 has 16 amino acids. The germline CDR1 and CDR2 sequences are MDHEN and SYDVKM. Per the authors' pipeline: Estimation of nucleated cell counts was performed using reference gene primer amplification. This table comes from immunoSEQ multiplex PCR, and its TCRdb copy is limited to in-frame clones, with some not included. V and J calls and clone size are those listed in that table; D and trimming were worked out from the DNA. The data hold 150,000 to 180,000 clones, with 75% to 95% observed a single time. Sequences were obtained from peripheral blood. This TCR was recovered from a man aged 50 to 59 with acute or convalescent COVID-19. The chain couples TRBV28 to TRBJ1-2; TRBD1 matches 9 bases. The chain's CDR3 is CASSHTGGVRNYGYTF. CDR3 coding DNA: TGTGCCAGCAGTCACACAGGGGGCGTCCGGAACTATGGCTACACCTTC.